One and the same sample provided the 20 T cell receptor beta chains below, sequenced in a study of blood T cell repertoires in COVID-19. Some clones are missing from TCRdb's copy, which holds only in-frame ones; the method was immunoSEQ multiplex PCR. Of 200,000 to 250,000 clones listed, around 90% are singletons. What was sequenced was peripheral blood. These receptors originate from a man in his 60s who had recovered from COVID-19.

The CDR3 loop reads CASLSQGTSQETQYF. DNA of the CDR3: TGTGCCAGCCTATCACAGGGGACCTCACAAGAGACCCAGTACTTC. The V and J genes are TRBV2 and TRBJ2-5; 7 nucleotides match TRBD1. The CDR3 has 15 residues. V trimming: 8 bases; J trimming: 2 bases; junction bases outside the gene matches: 11. CDR1 is SNHLY, CDR2 FYNNEI, per germline.

The rearrangement uses TRBV10-3 and TRBJ1-2, with D tentatively TRBD1 (5 bases). This CDR3 comprises 15 residues. V was pared by 2 bases and J by 4 bases, with 14 bases between. Germline CDR1 is ENHRY and CDR2 is SYGVKD. CDR3 in amino acids: CAISEPGQGGYGYTF. The DNA of the CDR3 is TGTGCCATCAGTGAGCCAGGGCAGGGAGGCTATGGCTACACCTTC.

V and J are TRBV4-3 and TRBJ2-1; the match to TRBD2 covers 7 bases. Trimming took 4 bases from V and 7 from J; bases not matched to a gene: 7. Germline values: CDR1 LGHNA, CDR2 YSLEER. The CDR3 length is 14 residues. The CDR3 DNA reads TGCGCCAGCAGCCCTACGCGGGAGAATAATGAGCAGTTCTTC. Protein sequence: CASSPTRENNEQFF.

The chain is built from TRBV7-2 and TRBJ1-1; D may be TRBD1 (5 bases). This CDR3 is 12 amino acids long. V lost 1 base, J lost 11 bases, and 11 bases lay in between. CDR1 SGHTA and CDR2 FQGNSA come from the germline V gene. The CDR3 DNA sequence: TGTGCCAGCAGCTTAGAGCCCCGGGGGGCTTTCTTT. Protein: CASSLEPRGAFF.

The rearrangement links TRBV4-1 to TRBJ1-2; 10 nucleotides align to TRBD1. This CDR3 contains 15 residues. J lost 3 bases, V lost 1 base, and 2 bases had no gene match. Germline lookup yields CDR1 MGHRA and CDR2 YSYEKL. The DNA for the CDR3 is TGCGCCAGCAGCCAAGGACAGGGGGCAGACTATGGCTACACCTTC. Translating gives CASSQGQGADYGYTF.

The J gene is TRBJ1-5, the V gene TRBV12-3 or TRBV12-4; no clear D gene. The V end lost 6 bases, the J end lost 6 bases, and 9 bases lay between the germline ends. The CDR3 runs to 12 residues. CDR3 amino acids: CASSHNSQPQHF. The CDR3 bases are TGTGCCAGCAGCCATAACAGTCAGCCCCAGCATTTT.

This chain links TRBV7-2 with TRBJ1-5; D remains unclear. Germline CDR1 SGHTA, CDR2 FQGNSA. V lost 5 bases to trimming and J lost 7 bases, with 12 bases between them. The CDR3 has 13 residues. CDR3 coding DNA: TGTGCCAGCAGCCCCCCGGGAGGACAGCCCCAGCATTTT. Translating gives CASSPPGGQPQHF.

V is TRBV5-1 and J is TRBJ1-2; possibly TRBD1 for D (6 bases). This CDR3 is 16 amino acids long. V gave up 0 bases and J gave up 6 bases, with 18 bases separating them. The germline V gene has CDR1 SGHRS and CDR2 YFSETQ. In nucleotides, the CDR3 is TGCGCCAGCAGCTTGGGGGTTTCAGGGGCGAGTGATGGCTACACCTTC. Translating gives CASSLGVSGASDGYTF.

The genes are TRBV3-1 (or the pseudogene TRBV3-2) and TRBJ2-5; D not resolved. V lost 1 base, J lost 10 bases, and 7 bases lay in between. The CDR3 runs 11 residues. Germline assignment: CDR1 LGHDT and CDR2 YNNKEL (reference sequence). The CDR3 DNA is TGTGCCAGCAGCCAAGTTATCGGCCAGTACTTC. This codes for CASSQVIGQYF.

This sequence joins TRBV6-6 and TRBJ1-2, with a possible D match to TRBD1 (5 bases). Germline values: CDR1 MNHNY, CDR2 SVGAGI (reference sequence). The CDR3 spans 16 residues. V was trimmed by 2 bases and J by 8 bases, leaving 21 bases between them. CDR3 amino acids: CASSYPTEFRHMGYTF. In nucleotides, the CDR3 is TGTGCCAGCAGTTACCCGACAGAGTTCCGTCATATGGGCTACACCTTC.

The CDR3 coding sequence is TGTGCCATCAGTGATCCCAACCAGGGCACCGGGGAGCTGTTTTTT. It codes for CAISDPNQGTGELFF. The chain is built from TRBV10-3 and TRBJ2-2, with D tentatively TRBD1 (5 bases). This CDR3 is 15 amino acids long. Trimming stripped 3 bases from V and 4 bases from J, with 12 bases between. Germline V lookup: CDR1 ENHRY, CDR2 SYGVKD.

V usage is TRBV5-1 and J usage is TRBJ1-1; tentatively, D is TRBD1 (5 bases). The ends were cut back, 1 base at V and 5 bases at J, with 15 bases in the middle. The CDR3 length is 15 residues. CDR1 SGHRS and CDR2 YFSETQ come from the germline V gene. The CDR3 spells CASSLISTGGTEAFF. For the CDR3, the DNA is TGCGCCAGCAGCTTGATCTCAACAGGAGGGACTGAAGCTTTCTTT.

This chain joins TRBV2 and TRBJ1-2; 11 bases are a match to TRBD1. This CDR3 is 13 amino acids long. CDR1 is SNHLY, CDR2 FYNNEI, per germline. V was clipped by 7 bases and J by 5 bases; unmatched bases: 3. CDR3 sequence (DNA): TGTGCCAGCAATGGACAGGGGGCATATGGCTACACCTTC. Residues: CASNGQGAYGYTF.

The chain uses TRBV4-2 and TRBJ2-3, with 11 bases matching TRBD2. CDR1 is LGHNA and CDR2 is YNFKEQ in the germline V gene. Trimming at V came to 4 bases and at J to 4 bases, leaving 4 bases not matched to a gene. This CDR3 is built from 15 residues. CDR3 bases: TGTGCCAGCAGCCTCCTAGCGGGAGGTCCAGATACGCAGTATTTT. It encodes CASSLLAGGPDTQYF.

This chain links TRBV11-2 with TRBJ2-7, with TRBD2 matching 12 bases. Germline V gene lookup returns CDR1 SGHAT and CDR2 FQNNGV. The ends lost 5 bases at V and 5 bases at J; junction bases unmatched: 10. The CDR3 sequence is 16 residues long. The CDR3 DNA reads TGTGCCAGCAGCATTCCGAGACTAGCGGGAGTTCACGAGCAGTACTTC. Its protein is CASSIPRLAGVHEQYF.

This chain uses TRBV5-5 with TRBJ2-7, with a tentative D call TRBD1 (5 bases). The CDR3 is 13 amino acids. V dropped 4 bases and J dropped 4 bases, with 12 bases sitting between them. The germline CDR1 and CDR2 sequences are SGHKS and YYEKEE (reference sequence). The CDR3 is CASSTTEHYEQYF. CDR3 nucleotides: TGTGCCAGCAGCACGACAGAACATTACGAGCAGTACTTC.

The rearrangement links TRBV19 to TRBJ2-1; tentative D call: TRBD2 (7 bases). The germline CDR1 and CDR2 sequences are LNHDA and SQIVND (reference sequence). The CDR3 is made up of 12 amino acids. V was shortened by 4 bases and J by 10 bases, with 11 bases between the two germline ends. The CDR3 sequence is CASSTGGREQFF. As DNA, the CDR3 is TGTGCCAGTAGTACCGGGGGGCGCGAGCAGTTCTTC.

V usage is TRBV21-1 and J usage is TRBJ1-2. TRBV21-1 is marked as a pseudogene. The CDR3 consists of 10 residues. The CDR3 region is CASREGGYTF. Written as DNA, the CDR3 is TGTGCCAGCCGGGAAGGTGGCTACACCTTC.

This clone showed up just a few times. The chain couples TRBV5-4 to TRBJ2-7, with 12 bases identical to TRBD1. This CDR3 region has 15 residues. V lost 4 bases to trimming and J lost 4 bases; unmatched junction nucleotides: 6. The germline V gene encodes CDR1 SGHNT and CDR2 YYREEE (reference sequence). CDR3 amino acids: CASSLGGQGAYEQYF. The CDR3 coding sequence is TGTGCCAGCAGCCTTGGGGGACAGGGGGCGTACGAGCAGTACTTC.

The CDR3 nucleotides read TGTGCCAGCAGCCGCCGGGCGACAGGGAGTGAAAAACTGTTTTTT. This gives the protein CASSRRATGSEKLFF. This sequence joins TRBV5-6 and TRBJ1-4; 7 nucleotides line up with TRBD1. This CDR3 is built from 15 residues. Germline assignment: CDR1 SGHDT and CDR2 YYEEEE. Germline trimming cut 4 bases from V and 7 bases from J; bases unmatched to any gene: 10.